The sample holds many counts of the clone carrying this T cell receptor (beta chain). Its antigen is undetermined. CDR3 length: 14 amino acids. V was trimmed by 2 bases and J by 4 bases, leaving 12 bases between them. The germline V gene has CDR1 MNHEY and CDR2 SMNVEV (reference sequence). Regarding time point: pre-sensitization, week 0. Treatment here: therapeutic diphenylcyclopropenone sensitization with weekly scalp DPC. TCRdb reprocessed the RACE reads via MiXCR and lists one record per CDR3 protein. The data show some 360,000 distinct CDR3 sequences, roughly 4.6% seen once. This entry is derived from a study of human T cells and chemical hapten exposure. Regarding the study as a whole: The number of TCRs above 1 in 1000 frequency did not change after DPC sensitization.

The V gene is TRBV27, the J gene TRBJ2-7; D is undetermined. This receptor was taken from a woman aged 50 to 65 with alopecia areata. Some clones in this sample may be carry-over from other donors' samples. The specimen was whole blood, collected in connection with sensitization to the hapten diphenylcyclopropenone (DPC). CDR3 nucleotide sequence: TGTGCCAGCAGTTTAGCAGAAGGGATGTACGAGCAGTACTTC. Amino acids: CASSLAEGMYEQYF.